Presented here are 5 T cell receptor beta chains from one specimen sequenced in a study of blood T cells in healthy people across ages. Then a second PCR, running roughly 7 to 11 cycles, was carried out with a sample-barcoded 5' primer and a J-beta primer mix. Each CDR3 protein gets one entry after TCRdb re-called the 5' RACE reads with MiXCR. The table shows around 970,000 distinct CDR3 sequences, with 45% to 60% occurring only once. Sequencing was done on a sample of blood. These receptor sequences come from a woman aged 55-70 years in good health.

Concerning this clonotype itself: One junction end does not reproduce the germline sequence, and a read error may be involved. The CDR3 DNA is TGTGCCAGCACCTTAGGGCATATCAGGGGGCTCTACAAGCAGTACTTC. It is translated as CASTLGHIRGLYKQYF. The chain employs TRBV7-2 and TRBJ2-5, with TRBD1 matching over 8 bases. CDR1 is SGHTA, CDR2 FQGNSA, per germline. There are 16 residues in the CDR3.

The chain joins TRBV27 to TRBJ1-5; D unclear. This CDR3 spans 16 amino acids. Germline CDR1 and CDR2: MNHEY and SMNVEV (reference sequence). The germline V and J ends were trimmed by 6 bases and 3 bases, with 18 bases remaining between them. The CDR3 coding sequence is TGTGCCAGCAGCGCTGCCCCCCGACCGATCAATCAGCCCCAGCATTTT. Amino acid sequence: CASSAAPRPINQPQHF.

This clonotype was observed once. The V gene is TRBV7-7, the J gene TRBJ2-6; D is perhaps TRBD1 (5 bases). CDR3 size: 16 residues. The germline V gene has CDR1 SSHAT and CDR2 FNYEAQ (reference sequence). The germline V and J ends were trimmed by 5 bases and 3 bases, with 14 bases remaining between them. The CDR3 DNA follows: TGTGCCAGCAGCGCAATGCAGGGTGGTGGGGCCAACGTCCTGACTTTC. The encoded protein is CASSAMQGGGANVLTF.

V is TRBV9 and J is TRBJ1-6; weak D call: TRBD1 (5 bases). CDR3 length equals 17 residues. Per germline, CDR1 SGDLS and CDR2 YYNGEE. V was cut by 3 bases and J by 0 bases, with 13 bases left in between. CDR3 DNA sequence: TGTGCCAGCAGCGACCACACGGGGGTCTCCTATAATTCACCCCTCCACTTT. Translation: CASSDHTGVSYNSPLHF. Supplemented by reference TRBV9 and TRBJ1-6, the full variable domain reads DSGVTQTPKHLITATGQRVTLRCSPRSGDLSVYWYQQSLDQGLQFLIQYYNGEERAKGNILERFSAQQFPDLHSELNLSSLELGDSALYFCASSDHTGVSYNSPLHFGNGTRLTVT.

In its sample, this clonotype was seen a few times. The chain uses TRBV28 and TRBJ1-1, with 7 bases fitting TRBD1. The CDR3 extends over 12 amino acids. The V gene end was trimmed by 5 bases and the J gene end by 11 bases; junction bases not matched to a gene: 8. CDR1 is MDHEN and CDR2 is SYDVKM in the germline V gene. The CDR3 region is CASSVRTGVAFF. CDR3 coding DNA: TGTGCCAGCAGTGTCCGGACAGGAGTTGCTTTCTTT.